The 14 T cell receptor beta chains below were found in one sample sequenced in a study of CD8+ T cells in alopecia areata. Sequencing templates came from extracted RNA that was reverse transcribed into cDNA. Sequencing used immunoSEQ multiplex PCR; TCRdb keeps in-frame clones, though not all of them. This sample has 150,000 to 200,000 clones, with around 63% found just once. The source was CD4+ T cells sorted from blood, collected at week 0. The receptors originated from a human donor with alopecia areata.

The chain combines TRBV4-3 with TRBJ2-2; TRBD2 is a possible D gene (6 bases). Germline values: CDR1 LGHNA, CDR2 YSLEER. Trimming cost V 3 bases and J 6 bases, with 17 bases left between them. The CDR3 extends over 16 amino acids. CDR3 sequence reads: CASSQASPGLSGELFF. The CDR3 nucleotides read TGCGCCAGCAGCCAGGCGTCCCCGGGACTGTCCGGGGAGCTGTTTTTT.

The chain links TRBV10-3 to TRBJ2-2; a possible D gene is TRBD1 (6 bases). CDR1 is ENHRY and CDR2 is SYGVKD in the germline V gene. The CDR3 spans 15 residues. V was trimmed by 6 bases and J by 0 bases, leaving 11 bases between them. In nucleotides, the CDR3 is TGTGCCATCAGACAGGGTTTCTCGAACACCGGGGAGCTGTTTTTT. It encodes CAIRQGFSNTGELFF.

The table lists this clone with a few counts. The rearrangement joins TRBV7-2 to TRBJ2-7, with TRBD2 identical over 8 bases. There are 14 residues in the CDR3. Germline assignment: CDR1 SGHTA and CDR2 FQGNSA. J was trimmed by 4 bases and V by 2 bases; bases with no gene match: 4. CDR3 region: CASSLSGTRYEQYF. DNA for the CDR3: TGTGCCAGCAGCTTATCCGGGACTAGGTACGAGCAGTACTTC.

The CDR3 bases are TGTGCCAGCAGCCCCGGGTGGGGCTCTTACAATGAGCAGTTCTTC. Protein sequence: CASSPGWGSYNEQFF. This sequence joins TRBV7-3 and TRBJ2-1; perhaps TRBD1 as D (5 bases). CDR3 size: 15 residues. Germline V lookup: CDR1 SGHTA, CDR2 FQGTGA. Trimming shortened V by 5 bases and J by 4 bases, and 15 bases separated the two germline ends.

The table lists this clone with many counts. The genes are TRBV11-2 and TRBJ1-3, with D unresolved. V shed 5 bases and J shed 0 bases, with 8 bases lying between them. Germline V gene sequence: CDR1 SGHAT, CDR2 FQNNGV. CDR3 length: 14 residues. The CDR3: CASSDGSSGNTIYF. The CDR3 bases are TGTGCCAGCAGCGACGGGAGCTCTGGAAACACCATATATTTT. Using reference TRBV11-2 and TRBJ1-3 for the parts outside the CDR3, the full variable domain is EAGVAQSPRYKIIEKRQSVAFWCNPISGHATLYWYQQILGQGPKLLIQFQNNGVVDDSQLPKDRFSAERLKGVDSTLKIQPAKLEDSAVYLCASSDGSSGNTIYFGEGSWLTVV.

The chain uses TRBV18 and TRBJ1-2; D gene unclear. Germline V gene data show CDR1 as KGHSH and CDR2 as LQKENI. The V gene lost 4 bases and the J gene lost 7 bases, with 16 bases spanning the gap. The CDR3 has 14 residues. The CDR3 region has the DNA TGTGCCAGCTCACAAAAGGAAGGTTCAGGTGGCTACACCTTC. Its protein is CASSQKEGSGGYTF.

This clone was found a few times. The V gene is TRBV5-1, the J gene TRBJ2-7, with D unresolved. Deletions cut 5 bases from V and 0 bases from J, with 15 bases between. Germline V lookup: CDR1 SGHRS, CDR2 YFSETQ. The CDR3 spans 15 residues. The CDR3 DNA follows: TGCGCCAGCAGTCCGACCCCGGCTAGCTCCTACGAGCAGTACTTC. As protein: CASSPTPASSYEQYF. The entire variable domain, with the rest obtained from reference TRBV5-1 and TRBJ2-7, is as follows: KAGVTQTPRYLIKTRGQQVTLSCSPISGHRSVSWYQQTPGQGLQFLFEYFSETQRNKGNFPGRFSGRQFSNSRSEMNVSTLELGDSALYLCASSPTPASSYEQYFGPGTRLTVT.

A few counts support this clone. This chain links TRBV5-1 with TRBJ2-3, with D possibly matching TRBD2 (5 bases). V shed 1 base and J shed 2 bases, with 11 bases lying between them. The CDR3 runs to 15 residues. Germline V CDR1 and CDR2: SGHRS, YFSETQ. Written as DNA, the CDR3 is TGCGCCAGCAGCTTGACCGGGGATCCCACAGATACGCAGTATTTT. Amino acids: CASSLTGDPTDTQYF.

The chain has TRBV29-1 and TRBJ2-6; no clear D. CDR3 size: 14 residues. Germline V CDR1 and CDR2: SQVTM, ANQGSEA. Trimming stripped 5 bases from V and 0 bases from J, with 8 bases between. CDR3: CSVSAFSGANVLTF. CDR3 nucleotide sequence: TGCAGCGTTAGCGCATTCTCTGGGGCCAACGTCCTGACTTTC.

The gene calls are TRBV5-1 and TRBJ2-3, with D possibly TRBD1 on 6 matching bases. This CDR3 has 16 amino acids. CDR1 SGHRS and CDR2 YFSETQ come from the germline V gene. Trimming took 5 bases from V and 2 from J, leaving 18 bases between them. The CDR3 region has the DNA TGCGCCAGCAGGCTTGGATCGGGACAACTCACAGATACGCAGTATTTT. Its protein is CASRLGSGQLTDTQYF. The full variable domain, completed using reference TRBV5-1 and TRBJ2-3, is KAGVTQTPRYLIKTRGQQVTLSCSPISGHRSVSWYQQTPGQGLQFLFEYFSETQRNKGNFPGRFSGRQFSNSRSEMNVSTLELGDSALYLCASRLGSGQLTDTQYFGPGTRLTVL.

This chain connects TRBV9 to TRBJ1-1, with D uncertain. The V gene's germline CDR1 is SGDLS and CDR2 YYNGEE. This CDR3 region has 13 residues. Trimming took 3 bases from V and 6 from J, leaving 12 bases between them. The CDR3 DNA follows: TGTGCCAGCAGCGCCCCGGAGGGCCCTGAAGCTTTCTTT. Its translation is CASSAPEGPEAFF.

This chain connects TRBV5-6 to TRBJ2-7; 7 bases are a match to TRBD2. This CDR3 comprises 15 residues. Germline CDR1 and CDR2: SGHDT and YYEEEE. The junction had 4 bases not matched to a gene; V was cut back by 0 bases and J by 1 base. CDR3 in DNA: TGTGCCAGCAGCTTGGAGGGGAGGGTATCCTACGAGCAGTACTTC. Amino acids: CASSLEGRVSYEQYF. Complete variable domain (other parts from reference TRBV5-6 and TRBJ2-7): DAGVTQSPTHLIKTRGQQVTLRCSPKSGHDTVSWYQQALGQGPQFIFQYYEEEERQRGNFPDRFSGHQFPNYSSELNVNALLLGDSALYLCASSLEGRVSYEQYFGPGTRLTVT.

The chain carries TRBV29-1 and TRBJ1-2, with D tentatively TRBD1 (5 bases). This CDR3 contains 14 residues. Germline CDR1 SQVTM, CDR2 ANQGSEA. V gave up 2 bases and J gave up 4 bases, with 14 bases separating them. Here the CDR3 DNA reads TGCAGCGTTGAACCCCCCATGGGACCCTATGGCTACACCTTC. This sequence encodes CSVEPPMGPYGYTF. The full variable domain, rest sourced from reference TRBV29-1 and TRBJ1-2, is SAVISQKPSRDICQRGTSLTIQCQVDSQVTMMFWYRQQPGQSLTLIATANQGSEATYESGFVIDKFPISRPNLTFSTLTVSNMSPEDSSIYLCSVEPPMGPYGYTFGSGTRLTVV.

DNA for the CDR3: TGTGCCTGGAAGACTAGCGGGGGGGTCACAGATACGCAGTATTTT. Translation: CAWKTSGGVTDTQYF. The genes are TRBV30 and TRBJ2-3, with 14 bases that match TRBD2. The CDR3 sequence is 15 residues long. V was clipped by 4 bases and J by 2 bases; unmatched bases: 2. Germline CDR1 is GTSNPN and CDR2 is SVGIG (reference sequence).